This record covers a single TCR beta chain. These data belong to a study of T-cell memory formation after mild COVID-19. J lost 4 bases, V lost 2 bases, and 2 bases had no gene match. Germline CDR1 reads SGHRS; CDR2 reads YFSETQ. CDR3 length: 14 amino acids. From the 5' RACE reads, TCRdb called clonotypes with MiXCR, one entry per CDR3 protein. The sample has 450,000 or so distinct CDR3 sequences; 15% to 25% are singletons. The chain couples TRBV5-1 to TRBJ1-4; TRBD1 matches 7 bases. The TCR originated in an adult woman who had mild COVID-19 (a few samples of this study predate the infection). Cell type and time point are not known. Input material: PBMCs or a T cell subset sorted from them (not recorded which). The CDR3 is CASSFQGDNEKLFF. In nucleotides, the CDR3 is TGCGCCAGCAGCTTTCAGGGGGATAATGAAAAACTGTTTTTT.